The 2 T cell receptor beta chains given below trace back to one sample, sequenced in a study of CD8+ T cells in alopecia areata. In each case, RNA was isolated and then reverse transcribed into cDNA as the sequencing template. Repertoires were generated with immunoSEQ multiplex PCR, while TCRdb's copy carries only in-frame clones and drops some. The sample has 200,000 to 250,000 clones; around 66% are singletons. Treatment noted: oral pan-JAK inhibitor, 5-10 mg twice daily. Sequencing used CD4+ T cells sorted from blood, obtained around week 44, from a patient treated with tofacitinib. The origin of the receptors is a human donor with alopecia areata.

This rearrangement joins TRBV10-3 to TRBJ2-3; 15 nucleotides agree with TRBD2. With V trimmed by 10 bases and J by 2 bases, 10 bases remained unmatched. CDR1 is ENHRY, CDR2 SYGVKD, per germline. The CDR3 has 17 residues. The CDR3 DNA sequence: TGTGCCACCCTGAAGGGACTAGCGGGGGGCTTCACAGATACGCAGTATTTT. Protein sequence: CATLKGLAGGFTDTQYF.

This chain uses TRBV7-9 with TRBJ2-2; D ambiguous. Germline CDR1 is SEHNR and CDR2 is FQNEAQ (reference sequence). The CDR3 length is 14 residues. V lost 8 bases, J lost 5 bases, and 15 bases lay in between. CDR3 sequence reads: CASRALSTTGELFF. The DNA for the CDR3 is TGTGCCAGCCGTGCCCTGTCAACAACCGGGGAGCTGTTTTTT.